The 8 T cell receptor beta chains listed next were all sequenced from one sample in a study of T cell changes during pregnancy in multiple sclerosis. Data came from immunoSEQ multiplex PCR; TCRdb stores just in-frame clones and leaves some out. The sample lists 70,000 to 90,000 clones, roughly 93% occurring once. Sequencing was performed on peripheral blood, taken in the second trimester of pregnancy. The receptors were gathered from a female donor in good health, enrolled as a control in a pregnancy study.

The chain recombines TRBV11-3 with TRBJ2-1; TRBD2 matches 7 bases. The germline gives CDR1 SGHNT, CDR2 YENEEA. J lost 6 bases, V lost 5 bases, and 4 bases had no gene match. This CDR3 is 13 amino acids long. The CDR3, as DNA: TGTGCCAGCAGCCTACTAGCGCCCAATGAGCAGTTCTTC. It encodes CASSLLAPNEQFF.

V gene TRBV9 combines with J gene TRBJ1-1; TRBD1 matches at 7 bases. V lost 5 bases to trimming and J lost 7 bases; unmatched junction nucleotides: 8. The CDR3 is 13 residues long. The germline V gene encodes CDR1 SGDLS and CDR2 YYNGEE. The CDR3 bases are TGTGCCAGCAGGAAAACAGGGGAGAGTGAAGCTTTCTTT. Amino acids: CASRKTGESEAFF.

This chain uses TRBV10-3 with TRBJ1-1, with D unclear. Between the trimmed V and J ends, which lost 0 bases and 2 bases, there was a span of 10 bases. Germline CDR1 ENHRY, CDR2 SYGVKD. The CDR3 extends over 15 amino acids. In DNA, the CDR3 is TGTGCCATCAGTGAGTCGAGCGGTGGCAACACTGAAGCTTTCTTT. It yields the protein CAISESSGGNTEAFF.

This clone was observed a single time. The chain employs TRBV27 and TRBJ2-3, with D tentatively TRBD1 (6 bases). The CDR3 covers 17 residues. V was cut by 4 bases and J by 0 bases, with 17 bases left in between. Germline CDR1 is MNHEY and CDR2 is SMNVEV (reference sequence). DNA for the CDR3: TGTGCCAGCAGTTCTCCCCCGGCAGGGGATAGCACAGATACGCAGTATTTT. It translates to CASSSPPAGDSTDTQYF.

V and J are TRBV5-8 and TRBJ2-1, with 11 bases lining up with TRBD2. Germline V gives CDR1 SGHTS, CDR2 YDEGEE. After removal of 0 bases from V and 8 bases from J, the junction contained 4 bases not matched to a gene. The CDR3 consists of 15 residues. The CDR3 here is CASSLAGLAVDEQFF. DNA of the CDR3: TGTGCCAGCAGCTTGGCGGGACTAGCGGTGGATGAGCAGTTCTTC.

This sequence joins TRBV12-5 and TRBJ2-7; D may be TRBD1 (6 bases). Trimming took off 4 bases at V and 3 bases at J, with 13 bases between the two ends. This CDR3 is 14 amino acids long. The germline CDR1 and CDR2 sequences are LGHNT and FRNRAP. The CDR3 here is CASGSQGHYYEQYF. CDR3 nucleotides: TGTGCTAGTGGTTCCCAGGGACATTACTACGAGCAGTACTTC.

V is TRBV9 and J is TRBJ1-1, with D perhaps matching TRBD1 (6 bases). The CDR3 contains 17 residues. Germline lookup yields CDR1 SGDLS and CDR2 YYNGEE. Trimming took off 2 bases at V and 1 base at J, with 18 bases between the two ends. The CDR3 DNA sequence: TGTGCCAGCAGCGTTACAGGGAAACCTATCTCGAACACTGAAGCTTTCTTT. Protein product: CASSVTGKPISNTEAFF.

This sequence joins TRBV6-1 and TRBJ2-7, with a possible D match to TRBD1 (5 bases). V was pared by 6 bases and J by 1 base, with 10 bases between. CDR3 length equals 13 residues. CDR1 is MNHNS, CDR2 SASEGT, per germline. CDR3 in DNA: TGTGCCAGCAGCGGCAGGGATTCCTACGAGCAGTACTTC. It specifies CASSGRDSYEQYF.